The 27 T cell receptor beta chains in this list originate from one sample, sequenced in a study of neurological immune-mediated disorders. One entry per CDR3 protein, called by TCRdb with MiXCR from the 5' RACE reads. The top ten hold around 0.52% of the sample, which has some 47,000 distinct CDR3 sequences, over 6% seen once. The sequenced sample consisted of CD4+ T cells from blood. Receptors originate from a woman aged 40-49 years in good health.

This clonotype has at least ten counts. The V and J genes are TRBV20-1 and TRBJ2-1; D possibly corresponds to TRBD1 (6 bases). Deletions cut 3 bases from V and 5 bases from J, with 20 bases between. Germline V lookup: CDR1 DFQATT, CDR2 SNEGSKA (reference sequence). The CDR3 contains 16 residues. The CDR3 loop reads CSASRGTGFIDNEQFF. The CDR3 coding sequence is TGCAGTGCTAGTCGGGGAACAGGGTTCATCGACAATGAGCAGTTCTTC.

This clonotype was seen many times. The chain is built from TRBV5-1 and TRBJ2-1; TRBD1 is a possible D gene (6 bases). With 1 base removed from V and 0 bases from J, the gap between germline ends came to 11 bases. There are 16 residues in the CDR3. Germline CDR1 and CDR2: SGHRS and YFSETQ. This CDR3 reads CASSLQTGFSYNEQFF. The CDR3 DNA follows: TGCGCCAGCAGCTTGCAAACAGGGTTCTCCTACAATGAGCAGTTCTTC.

The chain recombines TRBV20-1 with TRBJ2-7, with D hard to call. This CDR3 contains 15 residues. The V end lost 0 bases, the J end lost 0 bases, and 12 bases lay between the germline ends. Germline V gene data show CDR1 as DFQATT and CDR2 as SNEGSKA (reference sequence). The CDR3 loop reads CSARDDDGPSYEQYF. CDR3 bases: TGCAGTGCTAGAGATGACGACGGCCCCTCCTACGAGCAGTACTTC.

This clonotype was detected ten times or more. The chain links TRBV20-1 to TRBJ1-5, with D hard to call. The CDR3 has 14 residues. CDR1 is DFQATT, CDR2 SNEGSKA, per germline (reference sequence). Trimming stripped 3 bases from V and 2 bases from J, with 11 bases between. In DNA form, the CDR3 reads TGCAGTGCTAGGGTAGGGAATCGCAATCAGCCCCAGCATTTT. This sequence encodes CSARVGNRNQPQHF.

This clonotype was observed at least ten times. The V and J genes are TRBV12-3 or TRBV12-4 and TRBJ2-3, with D unresolved. This CDR3 has 14 residues. With 0 bases removed from V and 3 bases from J, the gap between germline ends came to 7 bases. CDR3 residues: CASSLAATTDTQYF. In DNA, the CDR3 is TGTGCCAGCAGTTTAGCGGCGACGACAGATACGCAGTATTTT.

This clonotype came up many times. This sequence joins TRBV6-5 and TRBJ2-7; D could derive from TRBD1 or TRBD2 (5 bases each). Trimming removed 0 bases from V and 4 bases from J, with 10 bases in between. The CDR3 contains 14 residues. The germline gives CDR1 MNHEY, CDR2 SVGAGI. CDR3 sequence: CASSYSIGGYEQYF. Written as DNA, the CDR3 is TGTGCCAGCAGTTACTCGATTGGGGGTTACGAGCAGTACTTC.

The sample holds many counts of this clonotype. The rearrangement links TRBV20-1 to TRBJ2-5; weak D call: TRBD1 (6 bases). The CDR3 consists of 15 residues. The germline V gene has CDR1 DFQATT and CDR2 SNEGSKA (reference sequence). V lost 0 bases, J lost 4 bases, and 15 bases lay in between. The CDR3: CSARELGTILETQYF. The CDR3 DNA sequence: TGCAGTGCTAGAGAGCTCGGGACAATTTTAGAGACCCAGTACTTC.

This clonotype was detected ten times or more. V and J are TRBV7-9 and TRBJ2-7; 8 bases agree with TRBD1. Germline V lookup: CDR1 SEHNR, CDR2 FQNEAQ (reference sequence). The CDR3 extends over 12 amino acids. Trimming took 6 bases from V and 7 from J; bases not matched to a gene: 5. CDR3 loop: CASRTGGYEQYF. The CDR3 DNA follows: TGTGCCAGCAGAACAGGGGGATATGAGCAGTACTTC.

This clonotype was counted ten times or more. The chain recombines TRBV7-2 with TRBJ2-4, with TRBD2 as a possible D gene (5 bases). CDR1 is SGHTA, CDR2 FQGNSA, per germline. The V gene lost 4 bases and the J gene lost 5 bases, with 15 bases spanning the gap. CDR3 size: 15 residues. CDR3 sequence: CASSSVSGTQNIQYF. The CDR3 region has the DNA TGTGCCAGCAGCTCAGTCAGCGGCACTCAAAACATTCAGTACTTC.

At least ten counts were recorded for this clonotype. This chain links TRBV5-1 with TRBJ1-1; 7 bases agree with TRBD1. V lost 4 bases, J lost 4 bases, and 16 bases stayed unmatched. Germline V CDR1 and CDR2: SGHRS, YFSETQ. The CDR3 has 17 amino acids. CDR3 residues: CASSPGQNILPRTEAFF. CDR3 in DNA: TGCGCCAGCAGCCCGGGACAGAATATTCTCCCGCGCACTGAAGCTTTCTTT.

This clonotype was counted many times. The chain employs TRBV28 and TRBJ1-5; 8 bases map to TRBD1. Germline loops: CDR1 MDHEN, CDR2 SYDVKM. V lost 6 bases, J lost 0 bases, and 16 bases stayed unmatched. CDR3 length equals 19 residues. The CDR3 protein is CASRPSDRGQMYSNQPQHF. In DNA form, the CDR3 reads TGTGCCAGCAGACCGTCAGACAGGGGTCAGATGTATAGCAATCAGCCCCAGCATTTT.

The table lists this clonotype with many counts. The rearrangement links TRBV11-2 to TRBJ1-1, with D possibly TRBD1 on 5 matching bases. This CDR3 is 14 amino acids long. Trimming took off 3 bases at V and 0 bases at J, with 8 bases between the two ends. Germline V lookup: CDR1 SGHAT, CDR2 FQNNGV. The CDR3 reads CASSFGQLNTEAFF. The DNA for the CDR3 is TGTGCCAGCAGCTTTGGACAACTGAACACTGAAGCTTTCTTT.

This clonotype was found many times. The gene calls are TRBV7-8 and TRBJ2-7; 9 bases match TRBD1. This CDR3 comprises 15 residues. Germline CDR1 and CDR2: SGHVS and FQNEAQ. With V trimmed by 5 bases and J by 6 bases, 11 bases remained unmatched. The CDR3 sequence: CASSQAGTGLGEQYF. CDR3 nucleotides: TGTGCCAGCAGCCAAGCCGGGACAGGGTTGGGCGAGCAGTACTTC.

This clonotype was found many times. The chain is built from TRBV11-1 and TRBJ2-5, with D tentatively TRBD1 (6 bases). The CDR3 covers 15 residues. V lost 5 bases and J 2 bases, leaving 15 bases between the germline ends. CDR1 SGHAT and CDR2 FQDESV come from the germline V gene (reference sequence). The DNA for the CDR3 is TGTGCCAGCAGCCATGTACAGGGCTGGCAAGAGACCCAGTACTTC. Its translation is CASSHVQGWQETQYF.

There are many counts of this clonotype. The V gene is TRBV7-6, the J gene TRBJ2-1; weak D call: TRBD1 (5 bases). Germline V gene sequence: CDR1 SGHVS, CDR2 FNYEAQ. V was trimmed by 0 bases and J by 0 bases, leaving 12 bases between them. The CDR3 runs 17 residues. The CDR3 protein is CASSLASRQSSYNEQFF. The CDR3 DNA is TGTGCCAGCAGCTTAGCATCCCGACAGAGCTCCTACAATGAGCAGTTCTTC. Full variable domain (rest looked up from reference TRBV7-6 and TRBJ2-1): GAGVSQSPRYKVTKRGQDVALRCDPISGHVSLYWYRQALGQGPEFLTYFNYEAQQDKSGLPNDRFSAERPEGSISTLTIQRTEQRDSAMYRCASSLASRQSSYNEQFFGPGTRLTVL.

This clonotype was counted many times. CDR3 in DNA: TGTGCCAGCTCGGACAGGTTCGCCTACAATGAGCAGTTCTTC. Its protein is CASSDRFAYNEQFF. The rearrangement uses TRBV6-1 and TRBJ2-1; 7 bases match TRBD1. Trimming cost V 8 bases and J 2 bases; bases outside gene matches: 6. The CDR3 is made up of 14 amino acids. The germline V gene encodes CDR1 MNHNS and CDR2 SASEGT.

This clonotype was detected a few times. The J gene is TRBJ2-3, the V gene TRBV5-5, with 8 positions matching TRBD1. This CDR3 has 14 amino acids. V gave up 4 bases and J gave up 6 bases; unmatched junction bases: 7. In germline, CDR1 is SGHKS, CDR2 YYEKEE (reference sequence). CDR3 amino acids: CASSRDRGLDTQYF. Written as DNA, the CDR3 is TGTGCCAGCAGCAGAGACAGGGGACTCGATACGCAGTATTTT.

This clonotype turned up a few times. This sequence joins TRBV5-6 and TRBJ1-5; D is possibly TRBD1 (6 bases). Germline V gene data show CDR1 as SGHDT and CDR2 as YYEEEE. V lost 5 bases, J lost 4 bases, and 22 bases lay in between. This CDR3 region has 17 residues. The CDR3 here is CASRAGAGRTGNQPQHF. The CDR3 DNA sequence: TGTGCCAGCAGGGCGGGGGCAGGGCGAACAGGGAATCAGCCCCAGCATTTT.

Ten or more counts support this clonotype. This sequence joins TRBV20-1 and TRBJ2-7, with D perhaps matching TRBD2 (5 bases). V dropped 6 bases and J dropped 3 bases, with 18 bases sitting between them. CDR1 DFQATT and CDR2 SNEGSKA come from the germline V gene (reference sequence). The CDR3 loop spans 14 amino acids. CDR3 bases: TGCAGTGCCTCCTCAGGACTTTGGGGCTACGAGCAGTACTTC. Its protein is CSASSGLWGYEQYF.

This clonotype was picked up a small number of times. This chain links TRBV6-2 or TRBV6-3 with TRBJ2-7, with D unclear. V shed 2 bases and J shed 3 bases, with 2 bases lying between them. This CDR3 is built from 11 residues. CDR1 MNHEY and CDR2 SVGEGT come from the germline V gene. CDR3 nucleotides: TGTGCCAGCAGTTACGTCTACGAGCAGTACTTC. Residues: CASSYVYEQYF.

This clonotype was seen at least ten times. The chain combines TRBV7-9 with TRBJ2-5, with D possibly being TRBD1 (6 bases). The CDR3 is made up of 15 amino acids. Trimming cost V 5 bases and J 1 base, with 14 bases left between them. In germline, CDR1 is SEHNR, CDR2 FQNEAQ (reference sequence). CDR3 bases: TGTGCCAGCAGCCCAAAGACAGGTCCCCAAGAGACCCAGTACTTC. Protein: CASSPKTGPQETQYF.

This clonotype was seen at least ten times. The rearrangement links TRBV27 to TRBJ1-4; 7 bases are a match to TRBD1. J lost 3 bases, V lost 1 base, and 5 bases had no gene match. The CDR3 totals 16 residues. Germline V CDR1 and CDR2: MNHEY, SMNVEV (reference sequence). CDR3 region: CASSLYAGTANEKLFF. CDR3 coding DNA: TGTGCCAGCAGTTTATACGCCGGGACAGCTAATGAAAAACTGTTTTTT.

The sample holds many counts of this clonotype. This rearrangement joins TRBV5-1 to TRBJ1-1; D is perhaps TRBD1 (6 bases). The CDR3 is 13 amino acids. Trimming removed 4 bases at V and 7 bases at J, with 14 bases between. Per the germline V gene, CDR1 is SGHRS and CDR2 is YFSETQ. The CDR3 sequence: CASSHVKDSEAFF. CDR3 DNA sequence: TGCGCCAGCAGCCACGTGAAGGACAGTGAAGCTTTCTTT.

This clonotype was seen many times. The gene calls are TRBV6-5 and TRBJ2-2; unclear D gene. V was pared by 7 bases and J by 0 bases, with 6 bases between. CDR1 is MNHEY, CDR2 SVGAGI, per germline. This CDR3 is built from 13 residues. Here the CDR3 DNA reads TGTGCCAGCATCTCCACGAACACCGGGGAGCTGTTTTTT. Translating gives CASISTNTGELFF.

This clonotype was observed many times. This chain uses TRBV5-1 with TRBJ2-2; TRBD2 matches at 14 bases. The V segment lost 6 bases and the J segment 6 bases; nucleotides outside the gene matches: 7. Germline V gene data show CDR1 as SGHRS and CDR2 as YFSETQ. The CDR3 is made up of 16 amino acids. CDR3 nucleotides: TGCGCCAGCACCGGGACTAGCGGGAGTCCAGCCGGGGAGCTGTTTTTT. It codes for CASTGTSGSPAGELFF.

This clonotype has a count of ten or more. This chain links TRBV20-1 with TRBJ2-1; 12 nucleotides line up with TRBD2. Trimming took 1 base from V and 7 from J; bases not matched to a gene: 11. The CDR3 covers 17 residues. Germline V gene lookup returns CDR1 DFQATT and CDR2 SNEGSKA (reference sequence). The CDR3 here is CSARGPPLAGGLNEQFF. The CDR3, as DNA: TGCAGTGCTAGAGGCCCCCCACTAGCGGGAGGTTTAAATGAGCAGTTCTTC.

This clonotype was recorded at least ten times. V gene TRBV7-2 combines with J gene TRBJ2-7; TRBD1 agrees at 10 bases. Germline loops: CDR1 SGHTA, CDR2 FQGNSA. This CDR3 contains 15 residues. Trimming cost V 5 bases and J 3 bases; bases outside gene matches: 7. CDR3: CASSRGTGAFYEQYF. The CDR3 nucleotides are TGTGCCAGCAGCCGCGGGACAGGGGCTTTCTACGAGCAGTACTTC. Based on the CDR3 plus reference TRBV7-2 and TRBJ2-7, the full variable domain is GAGVSQSPSNKVTEKGKDVELRCDPISGHTALYWYRQSLGQGLEFLIYFQGNSAPDKSGLPSDRFSAERTGGSVSTLTIQRTQQEDSAVYLCASSRGTGAFYEQYFGPGTRLTVT.